The T cell receptor beta chain under discussion was sequenced for a study of cytomegalovirus exposure and HLA in healthy donors. Study details: Both the roughly 120 validation repertoires and the approximately 620 first-cohort repertoires used the same platform, as reported by a later analysis.

Sequencing used immunoSEQ multiplex PCR; TCRdb keeps in-frame clones, though not all of them. Among some 120,000 clones listed, about 85% were seen once. The V gene lost 0 bases and the J gene lost 4 bases, with 8 bases spanning the gap. Germline CDR1 reads SGDLS; CDR2 reads YYNGEE. This CDR3 is 14 amino acids long. Regarding this clone: The antigen remains undetermined.

The study's findings and limits: TCR clusters originating in the first cohort tended to co-occur in the 100 to 150 validation repertoires, according to a later analysis. Some public TCRs appeared in many individuals, while most sequences were rare. The classifier reportedly diagnosed cytomegalovirus status with high sensitivity and specificity.

The sequenced material came from PBMCs. This receptor was obtained from a woman in her twenties or thirties in good health and CMV-seronegative. The genes are TRBV9 and TRBJ2-1; D unclear. The CDR3 sequence: CASSVDPDYNEQFF. The CDR3 nucleotides are TGTGCCAGCAGCGTAGACCCAGATTACAATGAGCAGTTCTTC.